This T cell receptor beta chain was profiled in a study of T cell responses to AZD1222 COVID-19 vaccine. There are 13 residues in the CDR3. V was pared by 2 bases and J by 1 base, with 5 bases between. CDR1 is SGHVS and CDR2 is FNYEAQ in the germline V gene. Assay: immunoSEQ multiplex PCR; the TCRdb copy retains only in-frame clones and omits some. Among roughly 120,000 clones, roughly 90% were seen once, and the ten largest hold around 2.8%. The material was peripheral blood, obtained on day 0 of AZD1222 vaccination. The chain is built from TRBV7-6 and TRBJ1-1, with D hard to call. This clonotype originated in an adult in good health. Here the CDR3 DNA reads TGTGCCAGCAGCTTAATGGGGAACACTGAAGCTTTCTTT. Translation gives CASSLMGNTEAFF.